Sample share makes the clone carrying this T cell receptor beta chain medium-sized. The sample originates from a study of T cells after yellow fever vaccination. One entry per CDR3 protein, called by TCRdb with MiXCR from the 5' RACE reads. Seen here are some 9,300 distinct CDR3 sequences, more than 4% observed once, and the top ten hold about 1.6%. Study conclusions and caveats: Weaker overall was a secondary response that nonetheless peaked faster, on day 5 versus 15. Almost all vaccine-responding clonotypes escaped detection in sorted memory subsets on day 0.

Losses at the gene ends were 1 base for V and 4 bases for J; bases not matched to a gene: 3. The V gene's germline CDR1 is SGHTA and CDR2 FQGNSA. The CDR3 spans 14 residues. This receptor was taken from a man younger than 30 who received the YFV17D yellow fever vaccine. This sample comprised PBMCs, either bulk or a sorted T-cell subset (CD4+, CD8+, memory, or dextramer-sorted; not recorded which), obtained less than 18 days after the first yellow fever vaccination. The rearrangement uses TRBV7-2 and TRBJ1-1; the match to TRBD1 covers 7 bases. The CDR3 region has the DNA TGTGCCAGCAGCTTAGGGTCAGGGGGCACTGAAGCTTTCTTT. Its translation is CASSLGSGGTEAFF.